These T cell receptor beta chains were read from a single sample in a study of blood T cell repertoires in COVID-19. Clones were sequenced by immunoSEQ multiplex PCR, and TCRdb holds only the in-frame ones, with some missing. The top ten hold approximately 2.5% of the sample, which has about 140,000 clones, about 88% seen once. Input material: peripheral blood. The receptors stem from a human donor with COVID-19, enrolled during active disease. The donor label of this sample is uncertain. CDR3s include the opening cysteine and the closing phenylalanine or tryptophan. A D gene is named only where the DNA matches it firmly. Size is stated for part of the rows, as once, few or many counts, or as a class when the clone is expanded.

cdr3_nt cdr3_aa v_call clone_size j_call d_call
TGTGCCAGCTCCCGGGACAGCTCTGGAAACACCATATATTTT CASSRDSSGNTIYF TRBV18 . TRBJ1-3 TRBD1
TGCGCCAGCAGCTTGGTGGGAGGAGAAAACACTGAAGCTTTCTTT CASSLVGGENTEAFF TRBV5-1 . TRBJ1-1 .
TGTGCCAGCAGCTTAAATGACAGACCACAAGAGACCCAGTACTTC CASSLNDRPQETQYF TRBV7-9 . TRBJ2-5 .
TGCAGTGCCGAAGCGATTGAAAAACTGTTTTTT CSAEAIEKLFF TRBV20-1 few TRBJ1-4 .
TGTGCCAGCAGCTTAATCAGGGTCCCAGATACGCAGTATTTT CASSLIRVPDTQYF TRBV7-9 . TRBJ2-3 .
TGTGCCAGCAGTGATATGGCAGGGAACACTGAAGCTTTCTTT CASSDMAGNTEAFF TRBV2 . TRBJ1-1 .
TGTGCCATCAGTGACCCGGGTTACACCACTGAAGCTTTCTTT CAISDPGYTTEAFF TRBV10-3 . TRBJ1-1 .
TGTGCCAGCAGTGACTCGGGGGGGAACTATGGCTACACCTTC CASSDSGGNYGYTF TRBV6-4 few TRBJ1-2 .
TGTGCCAGTAGCCCCGGTCAGGTCTACGAGCAGTACTTC CASSPGQVYEQYF TRBV19 . TRBJ2-7 .
TGTGCCAGCAGCTTAATGGGCTTGGACAGGTACAATGAGCAGTTCTTC CASSLMGLDRYNEQFF TRBV7-6 . TRBJ2-1 TRBD1
TGTGCCTTGGACAGGGGCTCGCACGAGCAGTACTTC CALDRGSHEQYF TRBV30 . TRBJ2-7 TRBD1
TGTGCCATCAGTGAACAGGTAAATCAGCCCCAGCATTTT CAISEQVNQPQHF TRBV10-3 . TRBJ1-5 .
TGTGCCAGCAGTTCAGATAGCGGGAGGGCCTTAGAGACCCAGTACTTC CASSSDSGRALETQYF TRBV6-5 . TRBJ2-5 TRBD2
TGTGCCAGCAGCGTAACGGGATCTACGAACACCGGGGAGCTGTTTTTT CASSVTGSTNTGELFF TRBV9 . TRBJ2-2 .
TGTGCCAGCAGTGAAGCAATGGCGGGTACGCAGTATTTT CASSEAMAGTQYF TRBV6-1 . TRBJ2-3 .
TGCGCCAGCAGTGAACAGACAGCACCTACTGGCTACACCTTC CASSEQTAPTGYTF TRBV10-2 . TRBJ1-2 .
TGTGCCAGCGAGGGTAGAGGGCAAGAGCACTATGGCTACACCTTC CASEGRGQEHYGYTF TRBV28 . TRBJ1-2 .
TGTGCCACCAGACAGAACACTGAAGCTTTCTTT CATRQNTEAFF TRBV24-1 . TRBJ1-1 .
TGTGCCAGCAGCTTGTTGTCCGGGACTAGCGTCTACAATGAGCAGTTCTTC CASSLLSGTSVYNEQFF TRBV5-6 . TRBJ2-1 TRBD2
TGTGCCAGTAGTTCGCAGGGAAGGGGTACTGAAGCTTTCTTT CASSSQGRGTEAFF TRBV19 . TRBJ1-1 .
TGTGCCAGTAGGAATAGACTAGCGGTCAAAGGGGGTGAGCAGTTCTTC CASRNRLAVKGGEQFF TRBV19 . TRBJ2-1 TRBD2
TGCGCCAGCAGCCAAGGATTGGTCGCCTACTCCTACAATGAGCAGTTCTTC CASSQGLVAYSYNEQFF TRBV4-1 . TRBJ2-1 .
TGCAGCGTTGACCAAAGGGGGCTTGGGTACTCGGCTGAAGCTTTCTTT CSVDQRGLGYSAEAFF TRBV29-1 . TRBJ1-1 TRBD1
TGTGCCAGCAGTTTAGGTAGGGCGGGTGGCTACACCTTC CASSLGRAGGYTF TRBV12-3/TRBV12-4 once TRBJ1-2 .
TGTGCCAGCAGCCGACAGTATAGCAATCAGCCCCAGCATTTT CASSRQYSNQPQHF TRBV5-6 . TRBJ1-5 .
TGTGCCAGCAGTGAATCGGGACACGATCAGCCCCAGCATTTT CASSESGHDQPQHF TRBV6-1 . TRBJ1-5 .
TGTGCCAGCAGTTTGAGGACAGTCCCCACTGAAGCTTTCTTT CASSLRTVPTEAFF TRBV28 . TRBJ1-1 .
TGTGCCACCAGTGATTCACCGGGACAGGGGGTAACCGGGGAGCTGTTTTTT CATSDSPGQGVTGELFF TRBV24-1 . TRBJ2-2 TRBD1
TGCGCCAGCAGCCCGGAAGGGGGTGAGCAGTTCTTC CASSPEGGEQFF TRBV5-1 . TRBJ2-1 .
TGTGCCAGCAGCCAAAGTCGGGGGGGCATGAACACTGAAGCTTTCTTT CASSQSRGGMNTEAFF TRBV3-1/TRBV3-2 . TRBJ1-1 .
TGTGCCAGCAGCTCTCTCGCAGGCTATGGCTACACCTTC CASSSLAGYGYTF TRBV6-5 . TRBJ1-2 .
TGTGCCAGTACCGGGACAAGGGATCAGCCCCAGCATTTT CASTGTRDQPQHF TRBV19 . TRBJ1-5 .
TGTGCCAGCAGTGATTCGGACAGGGAGGGTGAAGCTTTCTTT CASSDSDREGEAFF TRBV2 once TRBJ1-1 TRBD1
TGTGCCAGCAGTGGAGAGTACGGGTTAGGCAATGAGCAGTTCTTC CASSGEYGLGNEQFF TRBV2 . TRBJ2-1 .
TGTGCCAGCAAGCCTGGGGGACAGGGGTTCTACGAGCAGTACTTC CASKPGGQGFYEQYF TRBV7-2 . TRBJ2-7 TRBD1
TGTGCCAGCAGCCCCCGACAGGGTGGGACTGAAGCTTTCTTT CASSPRQGGTEAFF TRBV7-2 . TRBJ1-1 TRBD1
TGTGCCGGTGGGGACAGGGGCCCCTACGAGCAGTACTTC CAGGDRGPYEQYF TRBV2 . TRBJ2-7 TRBD1
TGTGCCTGGAGTGGGGACAGGGGAAACACCATATATTTT CAWSGDRGNTIYF TRBV30 . TRBJ1-3 TRBD1
TGTGCCAGCAGCTTTGAACCTAACCCGCCCCTCCACTTT CASSFEPNPPLHF TRBV7-2 . TRBJ1-6 .